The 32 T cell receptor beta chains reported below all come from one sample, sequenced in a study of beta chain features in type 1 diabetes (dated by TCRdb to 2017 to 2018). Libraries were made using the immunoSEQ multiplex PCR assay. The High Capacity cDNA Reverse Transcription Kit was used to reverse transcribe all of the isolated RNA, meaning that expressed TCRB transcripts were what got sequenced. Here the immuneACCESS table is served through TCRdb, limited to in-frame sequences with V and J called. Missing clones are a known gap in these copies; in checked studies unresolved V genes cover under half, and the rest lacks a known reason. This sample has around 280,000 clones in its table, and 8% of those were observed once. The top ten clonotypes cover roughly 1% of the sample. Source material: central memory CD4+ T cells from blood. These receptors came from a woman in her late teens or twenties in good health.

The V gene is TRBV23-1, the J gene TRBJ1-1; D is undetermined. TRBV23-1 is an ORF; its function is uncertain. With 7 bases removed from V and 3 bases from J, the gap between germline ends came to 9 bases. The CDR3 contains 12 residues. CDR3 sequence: CASNAEHTEAFF. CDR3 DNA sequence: TGCGCCAGCAACGCAGAGCACACTGAAGCTTTCTTT.

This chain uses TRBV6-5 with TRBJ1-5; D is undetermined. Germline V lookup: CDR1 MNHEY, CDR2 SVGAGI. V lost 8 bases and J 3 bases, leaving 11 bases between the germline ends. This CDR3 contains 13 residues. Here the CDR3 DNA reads TGTGCCAGCGTCACAGCGAACAATCAGCCCCAGCATTTT. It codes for CASVTANNQPQHF.

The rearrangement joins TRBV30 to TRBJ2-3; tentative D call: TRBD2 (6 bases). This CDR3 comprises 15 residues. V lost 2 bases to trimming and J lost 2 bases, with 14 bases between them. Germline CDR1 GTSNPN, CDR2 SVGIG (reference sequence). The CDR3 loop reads CAWSSPGVPTDTQYF. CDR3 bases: TGTGCCTGGAGTTCCCCGGGAGTACCCACAGATACGCAGTATTTT. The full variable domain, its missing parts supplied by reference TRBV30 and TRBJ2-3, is SQTIHQWPATLVQPVGSPLSLECTVEGTSNPNLYWYRQAAGRGLQLLFYSVGIGQISSEVPQNLSASRPQDRQFILSSKKLLLSDSGFYLCAWSSPGVPTDTQYFGPGTRLTVL.

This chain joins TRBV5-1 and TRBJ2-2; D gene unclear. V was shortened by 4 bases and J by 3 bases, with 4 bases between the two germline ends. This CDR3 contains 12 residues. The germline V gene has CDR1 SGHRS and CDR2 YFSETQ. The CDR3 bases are TGCGCCAGCAGCATGGACACCGGGGAGCTGTTTTTT. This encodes CASSMDTGELFF.

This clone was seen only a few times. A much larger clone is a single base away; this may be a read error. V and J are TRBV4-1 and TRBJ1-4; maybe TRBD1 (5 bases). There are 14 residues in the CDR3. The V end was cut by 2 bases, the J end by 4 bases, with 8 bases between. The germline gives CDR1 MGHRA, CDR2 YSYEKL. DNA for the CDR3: TGCGCCAGCAGCCAAACAGGAATTAATGAAAAACTGTTTTTT. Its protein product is CASSQTGINEKLFF.

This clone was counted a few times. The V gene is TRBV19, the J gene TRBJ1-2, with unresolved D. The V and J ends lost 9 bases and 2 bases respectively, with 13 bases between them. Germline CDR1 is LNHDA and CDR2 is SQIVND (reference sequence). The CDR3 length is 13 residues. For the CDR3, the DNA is TGTGCCAGCCTCCGGACCCGGAACTATGGCTACACCTTC. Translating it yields CASLRTRNYGYTF.

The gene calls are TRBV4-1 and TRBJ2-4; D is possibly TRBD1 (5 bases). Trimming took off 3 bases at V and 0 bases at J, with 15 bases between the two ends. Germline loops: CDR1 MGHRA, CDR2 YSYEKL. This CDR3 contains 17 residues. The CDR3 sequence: CASSQPAGLLAKNIQYF. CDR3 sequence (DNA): TGCGCCAGCAGCCAGCCGGCAGGGTTATTAGCCAAAAACATTCAGTACTTC.

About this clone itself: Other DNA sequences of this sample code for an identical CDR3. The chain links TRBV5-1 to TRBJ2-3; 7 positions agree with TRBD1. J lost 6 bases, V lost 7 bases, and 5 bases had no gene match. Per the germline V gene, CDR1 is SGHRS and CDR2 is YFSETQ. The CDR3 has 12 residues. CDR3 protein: CASSLQGDTQYF. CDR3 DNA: TGCGCCAGCTCCTTACAGGGGGATACGCAGTATTTT.

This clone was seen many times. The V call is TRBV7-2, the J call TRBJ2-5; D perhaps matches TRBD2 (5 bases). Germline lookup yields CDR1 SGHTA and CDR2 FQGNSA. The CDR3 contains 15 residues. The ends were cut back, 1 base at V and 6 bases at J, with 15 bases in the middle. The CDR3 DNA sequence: TGTGCCAGCAGCTTAGTTCTAGCTGGAGGCAAGACCCAGTACTTC. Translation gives CASSLVLAGGKTQYF. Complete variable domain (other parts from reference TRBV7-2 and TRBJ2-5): GAGVSQSPSNKVTEKGKDVELRCDPISGHTALYWYRQSLGQGLEFLIYFQGNSAPDKSGLPSDRFSAERTGGSVSTLTIQRTQQEDSAVYLCASSLVLAGGKTQYFGPGTRLLVL.

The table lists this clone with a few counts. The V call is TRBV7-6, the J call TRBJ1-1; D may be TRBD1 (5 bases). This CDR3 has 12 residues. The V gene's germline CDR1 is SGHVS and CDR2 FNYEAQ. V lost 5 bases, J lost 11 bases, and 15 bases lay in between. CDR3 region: CASSPAAREAFF. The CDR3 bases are TGTGCCAGCAGCCCCGCGGCCAGGGAGGCTTTCTTT.

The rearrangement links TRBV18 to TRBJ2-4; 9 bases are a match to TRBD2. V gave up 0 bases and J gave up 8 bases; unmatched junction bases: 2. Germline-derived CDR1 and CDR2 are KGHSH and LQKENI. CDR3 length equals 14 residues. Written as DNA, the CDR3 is TGTGCCAGCTCACCACCGGCGGGAGGGGACATTCAGTACTTC. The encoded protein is CASSPPAGGDIQYF.

CDR3 in DNA: TGTGCCAGTAGTATCGTCCAGGGGCGTCAGCCCCAGCATTTT. It is translated as CASSIVQGRQPQHF. V usage is TRBV19 and J usage is TRBJ1-5; D perhaps matches TRBD1 (6 bases). Germline V lookup: CDR1 LNHDA, CDR2 SQIVND (reference sequence). Between the trimmed V and J ends, which lost 3 bases and 6 bases, there was a span of 12 bases. The CDR3 is 14 amino acids. Together with reference TRBV19 and TRBJ1-5, the CDR3 gives the full variable domain: DGGITQSPKYLFRKEGQNVTLSCEQNLNHDAMYWYRQDPGQGLRLIYYSQIVNDFQKGDIAEGYSVSREKKESFPLTVTSAQKNPTAFYLCASSIVQGRQPQHFGDGTRLSIL.

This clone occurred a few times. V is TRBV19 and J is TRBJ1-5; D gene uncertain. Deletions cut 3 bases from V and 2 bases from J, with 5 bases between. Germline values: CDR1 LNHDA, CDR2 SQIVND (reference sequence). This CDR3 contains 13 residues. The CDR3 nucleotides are TGTGCCAGTAGTATCCCCGGCAATCAGCCCCAGCATTTT. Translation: CASSIPGNQPQHF. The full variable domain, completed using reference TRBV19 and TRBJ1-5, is DGGITQSPKYLFRKEGQNVTLSCEQNLNHDAMYWYRQDPGQGLRLIYYSQIVNDFQKGDIAEGYSVSREKKESFPLTVTSAQKNPTAFYLCASSIPGNQPQHFGDGTRLSIL.

The CDR3, as DNA: TGTGCCAGCAGTGAAGTACAGGGGGCGTTTGGCTACACCTTC. It specifies CASSEVQGAFGYTF. The V and J genes are TRBV25-1 and TRBJ1-2; 9 nucleotides align to TRBD1. V lost 2 bases and J lost 7; bases outside the gene matches: 5. Germline V gives CDR1 MGHDK, CDR2 SYGVNS. CDR3 length: 14 residues.

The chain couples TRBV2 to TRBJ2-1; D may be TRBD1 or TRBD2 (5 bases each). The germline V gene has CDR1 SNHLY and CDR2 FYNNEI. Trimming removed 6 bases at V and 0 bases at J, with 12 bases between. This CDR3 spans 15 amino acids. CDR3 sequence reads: CASRREGNSYNEQFF. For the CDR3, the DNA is TGTGCCAGCAGACGAGAGGGGAACTCCTACAATGAGCAGTTCTTC.

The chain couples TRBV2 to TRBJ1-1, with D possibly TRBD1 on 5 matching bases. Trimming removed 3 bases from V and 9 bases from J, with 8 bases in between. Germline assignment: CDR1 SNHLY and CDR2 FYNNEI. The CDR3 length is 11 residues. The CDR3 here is CASSEGQKAFF. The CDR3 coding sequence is TGTGCCAGCAGTGAGGGGCAGAAAGCTTTCTTT.

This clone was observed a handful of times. For the CDR3, the DNA is TGTGCCAGCTCCCTTCGTAAGCGGGACTCTAATGAAAAACTGTTTTTT. Its translation is CASSLRKRDSNEKLFF. The chain is built from TRBV18 and TRBJ1-4, with D tentatively TRBD1 (5 bases). V lost 6 bases and J 3 bases, leaving 17 bases between the germline ends. CDR1 and CDR2 from the germline V gene are KGHSH and LQKENI. This CDR3 region has 16 residues.

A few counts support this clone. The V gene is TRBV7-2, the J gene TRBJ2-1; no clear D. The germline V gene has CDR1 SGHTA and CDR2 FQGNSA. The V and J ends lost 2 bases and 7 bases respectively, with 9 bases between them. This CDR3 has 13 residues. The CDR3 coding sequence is TGTGCCAGCAGCTTACTAGTTTCTAATGAGCAGTTCTTC. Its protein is CASSLLVSNEQFF.

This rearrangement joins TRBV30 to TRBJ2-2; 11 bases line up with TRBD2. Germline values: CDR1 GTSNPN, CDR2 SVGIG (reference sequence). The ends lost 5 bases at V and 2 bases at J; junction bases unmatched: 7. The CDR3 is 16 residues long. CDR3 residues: CAWGRGLAANTGELFF. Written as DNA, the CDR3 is TGTGCCTGGGGCCGGGGACTAGCGGCTAACACCGGGGAGCTGTTTTTT.

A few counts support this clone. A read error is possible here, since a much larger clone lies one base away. CDR3 DNA: TGTGCCAGCAGGACCGGGACTAGCGGGAGTAATGAGCAGTTCTTC. The encoded protein is CASRTGTSGSNEQFF. This chain links TRBV2 with TRBJ2-1; the match to TRBD2 covers 14 bases. The CDR3 has 15 residues. V lost 6 bases and J lost 7; bases outside the gene matches: 5. Germline V gene sequence: CDR1 SNHLY, CDR2 FYNNEI.

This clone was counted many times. CDR3 coding DNA: TGTGCCAGCAGCTTTTCCACCTTCCGGGGCAATGAGCAGTTCTTC. Translated, it gives CASSFSTFRGNEQFF. The chain joins TRBV7-9 to TRBJ2-1, with D tentatively TRBD2 (5 bases). V was clipped by 3 bases and J by 6 bases, with 15 bases between them. This CDR3 contains 15 residues. CDR1 is SEHNR and CDR2 is FQNEAQ in the germline V gene (reference sequence).

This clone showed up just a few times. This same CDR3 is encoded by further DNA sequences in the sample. The CDR3 reads CASSYSTGGYTF. CDR3 bases: TGTGCCAGCAGTTACTCGACGGGGGGCTACACCTTC. This sequence joins TRBV6-5 and TRBJ1-2; D ambiguous. CDR1 MNHEY and CDR2 SVGAGI come from the germline V gene. The CDR3 totals 12 residues. The germline V and J ends were trimmed by 0 bases and 8 bases, with 7 bases remaining between them.

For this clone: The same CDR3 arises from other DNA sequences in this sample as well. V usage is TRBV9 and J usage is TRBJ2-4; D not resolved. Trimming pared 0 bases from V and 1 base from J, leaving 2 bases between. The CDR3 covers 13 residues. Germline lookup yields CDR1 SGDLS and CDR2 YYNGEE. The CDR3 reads CASSVGAKNIQYF. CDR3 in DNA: TGTGCCAGCAGCGTAGGGGCCAAAAACATTCAGTACTTC.

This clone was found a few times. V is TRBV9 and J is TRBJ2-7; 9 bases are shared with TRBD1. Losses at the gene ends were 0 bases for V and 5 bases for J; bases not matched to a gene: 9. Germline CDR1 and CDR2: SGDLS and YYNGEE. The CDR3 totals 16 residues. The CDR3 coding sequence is TGTGCCAGCAGCGTAGGGCCGGGACAGGGTGCGGACGAGCAGTACTTC. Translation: CASSVGPGQGADEQYF.

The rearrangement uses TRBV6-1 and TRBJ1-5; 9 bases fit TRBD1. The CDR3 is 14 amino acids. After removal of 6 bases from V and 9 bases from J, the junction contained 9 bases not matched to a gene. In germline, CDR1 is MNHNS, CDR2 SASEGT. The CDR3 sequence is CASRPGQGTSPQHF. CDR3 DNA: TGTGCCAGCAGGCCGGGACAGGGAACTTCGCCCCAGCATTTT.

The CDR3 DNA reads TGTGCCAGCAAGGGGGTATACGACTCTGAAGCTTTCTTT. It yields the protein CASKGVYDSEAFF. The chain employs TRBV2 and TRBJ1-1; weak D call: TRBD1 (6 bases). Germline V gene data show CDR1 as SNHLY and CDR2 as FYNNEI. This CDR3 has 13 residues. V was cut by 7 bases and J by 6 bases, with 15 bases left in between.

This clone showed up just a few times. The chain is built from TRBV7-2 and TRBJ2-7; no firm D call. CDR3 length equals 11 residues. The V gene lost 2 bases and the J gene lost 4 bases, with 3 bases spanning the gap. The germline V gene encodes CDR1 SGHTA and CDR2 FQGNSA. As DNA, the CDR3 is TGTGCCAGCAGCTTAAGATACGAGCAGTACTTC. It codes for CASSLRYEQYF.

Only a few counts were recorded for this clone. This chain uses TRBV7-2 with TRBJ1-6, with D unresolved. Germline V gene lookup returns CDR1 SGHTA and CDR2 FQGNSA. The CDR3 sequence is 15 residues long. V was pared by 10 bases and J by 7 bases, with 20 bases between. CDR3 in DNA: TGTGCCACGGCATTGTGGACGACGGGGAATTCACCCCTCCACTTT. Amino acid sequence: CATALWTTGNSPLHF.

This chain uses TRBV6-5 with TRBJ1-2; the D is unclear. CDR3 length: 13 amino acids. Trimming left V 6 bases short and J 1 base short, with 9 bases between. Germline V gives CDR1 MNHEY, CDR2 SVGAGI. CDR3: CASSSSLNYGYTF. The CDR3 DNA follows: TGTGCCAGCAGCTCCTCCCTTAACTATGGCTACACCTTC.

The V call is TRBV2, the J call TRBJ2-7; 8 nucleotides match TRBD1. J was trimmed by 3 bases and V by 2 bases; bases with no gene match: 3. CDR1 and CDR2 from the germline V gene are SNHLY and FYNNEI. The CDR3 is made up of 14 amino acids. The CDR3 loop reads CASSEQGANYEQYV. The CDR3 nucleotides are TGTGCCAGCAGTGAACAGGGGGCGAACTACGAGCAGTACGTC.

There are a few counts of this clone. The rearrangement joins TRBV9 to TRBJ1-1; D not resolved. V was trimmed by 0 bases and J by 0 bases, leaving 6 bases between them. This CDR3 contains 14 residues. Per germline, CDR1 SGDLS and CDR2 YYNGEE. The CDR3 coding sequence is TGTGCCAGCAGCGTAGACATAATGAACACTGAAGCTTTCTTT. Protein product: CASSVDIMNTEAFF.

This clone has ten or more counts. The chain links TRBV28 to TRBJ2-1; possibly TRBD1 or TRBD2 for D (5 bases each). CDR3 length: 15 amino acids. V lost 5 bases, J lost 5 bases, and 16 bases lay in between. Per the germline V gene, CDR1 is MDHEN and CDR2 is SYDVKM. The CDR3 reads CASSPVGRPNNEQFF. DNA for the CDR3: TGTGCCAGCAGTCCCGTGGGACGGCCGAACAATGAGCAGTTCTTC.